Shown below are 5 T cell receptor beta chains from a single sample sequenced in a study of blood T cell repertoires in COVID-19. TCRdb's table, derived via immunoSEQ multiplex PCR, lists solely in-frame clones and lacks some. The sample lists tens of thousands of clones, 92% occurring once. Material for sequencing was peripheral blood. These receptors came from a man between 50 and 59 years old with active COVID-19.

This chain uses TRBV28 with TRBJ1-6; 7 bases match TRBD1. The germline gives CDR1 MDHEN, CDR2 SYDVKM. The ends lost 11 bases at V and 5 bases at J; junction bases unmatched: 6. This CDR3 is 13 amino acids long. In nucleotides, the CDR3 is TGTGCCGGCCGGGACAGTCATAATTCACCCCTCCACTTT. Its protein product is CAGRDSHNSPLHF.

The chain combines TRBV28 with TRBJ2-7; 8 bases align to TRBD1. CDR3 size: 15 residues. CDR1 MDHEN and CDR2 SYDVKM come from the germline V gene. V was clipped by 3 bases and J by 6 bases; unmatched bases: 10. The CDR3 coding sequence is TGTGCCAGCAGTTTGTCGAGGACAGGGTCGGGCGAGCAGTACTTC. It codes for CASSLSRTGSGEQYF.

The rearrangement joins TRBV24-1 to TRBJ2-1, with TRBD1 matching 8 bases. The CDR3 is made up of 16 amino acids. Per germline, CDR1 KGHDR and CDR2 SFDVKD. J lost 7 bases, V lost 4 bases, and 11 bases had no gene match. The CDR3 spells CATSDLTGGPMNEQFF. CDR3 DNA: TGTGCCACCAGTGACCTAACAGGGGGGCCTATGAATGAGCAGTTCTTC.

This chain uses TRBV27 with TRBJ1-2, with 10 bases matching TRBD1. This CDR3 has 15 amino acids. V trimming: 5 bases; J trimming: 7 bases; junction bases outside the gene matches: 10. CDR1 MNHEY and CDR2 SMNVEV come from the germline V gene (reference sequence). CDR3 nucleotides: TGTGCCAGCAGTCCCCAGGGACAGGGGCCTGTTGGCTACACCTTC. Amino acid sequence: CASSPQGQGPVGYTF.

The chain recombines TRBV5-6 with TRBJ2-7; the D gene is possibly TRBD2 (6 bases). Per the germline V gene, CDR1 is SGHDT and CDR2 is YYEEEE. The CDR3 consists of 14 residues. Trimming left V 4 bases short and J 1 base short, with 12 bases between. The CDR3 coding sequence is TGTGCCAGCAGCCCCACCGGGGGATCCTACGAGCAGTACTTC. This codes for CASSPTGGSYEQYF.